This T cell receptor (beta chain) was identified during a study of blood T cell repertoires in COVID-19. Study context: Samples taken during acute and convalescent COVID-19 were collected in the United States, Italy and Spain. From T cells, B-cell-depleted T cells, or PBMCs came the material, which was cDNA or gDNA.

Authors' processing steps: Estimation of nucleated cell counts relied on the amplification of reference gene primers. TCRdb's copy holds only in-frame clones and misses some; the assay was immunoSEQ multiplex PCR. V and J calls and clone size follow that table, whereas D and trimming were derived from the DNA. Of some 300,000 clones in the sample, 65% to 90% were seen once. This clone was recorded a few times. V was pared by 4 bases and J by 8 bases, with 16 bases between. In germline, CDR1 is SGDLS, CDR2 YYNGEE. The CDR3 is made up of 14 amino acids. Seattle participants joined during active infection and were tracked over time.

Sequencing was carried out using peripheral blood. The clonotype originates from a woman in her seventies with COVID-19, enrolled during active disease. The gene calls are TRBV9 and TRBJ2-1; D not certain. The DNA of the CDR3 is TGTGCCAGCAGCCCAGAGGCTAGTTTTTATGAGCAGTTCTTC. Amino acids: CASSPEASFYEQFF.